This TCR beta chain emerged from a study of blood T cell repertoires in COVID-19. The CDR3 extends over 17 amino acids. CDR1 and CDR2 (germline): LNHDA, SQIVND (reference sequence). Trimming pared 8 bases from V and 2 bases from J, leaving 21 bases between. Data came from immunoSEQ multiplex PCR; TCRdb stores just in-frame clones and leaves some out. The sample has around 180,000 clones, 83% seen once. Source material: peripheral blood. The chain combines TRBV19 with TRBJ1-4; D is unclear. This TCR came from a human donor in a cohort sampled during active COVID-19. CDR3 sequence (DNA): TGTGCCAGTGCGTCCGTAACCCTCCAATGGACTAATGAAAAACTGTTTTTT. Residues: CASASVTLQWTNEKLFF.